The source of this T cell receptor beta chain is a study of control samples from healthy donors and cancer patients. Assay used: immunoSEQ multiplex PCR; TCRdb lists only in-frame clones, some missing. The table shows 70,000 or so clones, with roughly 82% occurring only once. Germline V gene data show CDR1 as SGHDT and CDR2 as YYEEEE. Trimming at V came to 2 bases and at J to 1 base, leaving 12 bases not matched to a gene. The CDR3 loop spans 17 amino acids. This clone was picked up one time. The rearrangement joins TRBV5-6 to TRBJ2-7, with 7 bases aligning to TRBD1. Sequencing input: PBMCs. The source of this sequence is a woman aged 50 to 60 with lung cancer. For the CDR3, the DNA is TGTGCCAGCAGCTTCTTGGACAGGTTTTTCGAGTCCTACGAGCAGTACTTC. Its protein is CASSFLDRFFESYEQYF.